Listed here are 21 T cell receptor beta chains from one sample, sequenced in a study of graft-versus-host responses after intestinal transplantation. Data came from immunoSEQ multiplex PCR; TCRdb stores just in-frame clones and leaves some out. This table holds about 110,000 clones, around 93% found once. These receptors have no identified antigens. Material: unstimulated CD8+ T cells sorted from spleen or lymph node cells, obtained before intestinal transplant. These receptor sequences come from a human donor who received an intestinal transplant.

The chain links TRBV27 to TRBJ2-3, with D hard to call. CDR3 size: 11 residues. Trimming shortened V by 4 bases and J by 10 bases, and 9 bases separated the two germline ends. The germline gives CDR1 MNHEY, CDR2 SMNVEV (reference sequence). CDR3 DNA sequence: TGTGCCAGCAGTTACCAGGCGTCGCAGTATTTT. This gives the protein CASSYQASQYF.

The chain employs TRBV10-2 and TRBJ1-2; TRBD1 is a possible D gene (5 bases). With 2 bases removed from V and 2 bases from J, the gap between germline ends came to 6 bases. Germline values: CDR1 WSHSY, CDR2 SAAADI. This CDR3 is built from 13 residues. Here the CDR3 reads CASSEGGNYGYTF. CDR3 DNA sequence: TGCGCCAGCAGTGAGGGGGGAAACTATGGCTACACCTTC.

The chain recombines TRBV9 with TRBJ2-1; D possibly corresponds to TRBD2 (6 bases). V lost 2 bases and J 8 bases, leaving 17 bases between the germline ends. The CDR3 consists of 15 residues. CDR1 and CDR2 (germline): SGDLS, YYNGEE. The CDR3 spells CASSVQDYSRDEQFF. CDR3 nucleotides: TGTGCCAGCAGCGTTCAGGACTACTCTAGGGATGAGCAGTTCTTC.

This chain joins TRBV2 and TRBJ2-1; D not resolved. V was trimmed by 3 bases and J by 4 bases, leaving 7 bases between them. The CDR3 is made up of 13 amino acids. CDR1 is SNHLY, CDR2 FYNNEI, per germline. The CDR3: CASSDGVYNEQFF. Here the CDR3 DNA reads TGTGCCAGCAGTGATGGGGTGTACAATGAGCAGTTCTTC.

The chain uses TRBV18 and TRBJ2-7; D may be TRBD2 (6 bases). CDR3 size: 14 residues. Germline V gene lookup returns CDR1 KGHSH and CDR2 LQKENI. Trimming took off 2 bases at V and 9 bases at J, with 17 bases between the two ends. The CDR3, as DNA: TGTGCCAGCTCACCAATGGCGGAACGCGGGGTGCAGTACTTC. Translated: CASSPMAERGVQYF.

The genes are TRBV9 and TRBJ2-7; D perhaps matches TRBD1 (5 bases). Germline V CDR1 and CDR2: SGDLS, YYNGEE. This CDR3 contains 14 residues. V lost 4 bases and J 0 bases, leaving 11 bases between the germline ends. CDR3 loop: CASSLQGSSYEQYF. CDR3 nucleotide sequence: TGTGCCAGCAGCCTCCAGGGTTCCTCCTACGAGCAGTACTTC.

The chain recombines TRBV5-1 with TRBJ1-1; no definite D call. The CDR3 runs to 14 residues. The V gene lost 2 bases and the J gene lost 0 bases, with 8 bases spanning the gap. Germline V gene data show CDR1 as SGHRS and CDR2 as YFSETQ. CDR3 nucleotides: TGCGCCAGCAGCTTCAGCCAGATGAACACTGAAGCTTTCTTT. Amino acids: CASSFSQMNTEAFF.

The V call is TRBV28, the J call TRBJ2-1; no reliable D call. Germline V gene lookup returns CDR1 MDHEN and CDR2 SYDVKM. Between the trimmed V and J ends, which lost 2 bases and 4 bases, there was a span of 9 bases. This CDR3 comprises 14 residues. The CDR3 sequence: CASSLAELYNEQFF. DNA of the CDR3: TGTGCCAGCAGTTTAGCGGAATTATACAATGAGCAGTTCTTC.

The rearrangement joins TRBV7-9 to TRBJ2-3; TRBD2 matches at 7 bases. The germline V gene has CDR1 SEHNR and CDR2 FQNEAQ (reference sequence). J lost 0 bases, V lost 5 bases, and 5 bases had no gene match. The CDR3 runs 15 residues. The DNA of the CDR3 is TGTGCCAGCAGCGTGGGGACTATAAGCACAGATACGCAGTATTTT. Amino acid sequence: CASSVGTISTDTQYF.

The chain employs TRBV27 and TRBJ1-1; D is unresolved. This CDR3 spans 11 amino acids. The germline gives CDR1 MNHEY, CDR2 SMNVEV (reference sequence). V lost 4 bases and J lost 8, with 8 bases in between. The CDR3 region is CASSSKREAFF. The DNA for the CDR3 is TGTGCCAGCAGTTCGAAGAGGGAAGCTTTCTTT.

V and J are TRBV19 and TRBJ2-7, with unresolved D. Germline CDR1 reads LNHDA; CDR2 reads SQIVND (reference sequence). V was trimmed by 3 bases and J by 0 bases, leaving 12 bases between them. The CDR3 sequence is 15 residues long. The CDR3 nucleotides are TGTGCCAGTAGTATGCGGAGCCCAAGCTCCTACGAGCAGTACTTC. It codes for CASSMRSPSSYEQYF.

The gene calls are TRBV19 and TRBJ2-2; TRBD1 is a possible D gene (6 bases). CDR3 size: 13 residues. Germline values: CDR1 LNHDA, CDR2 SQIVND (reference sequence). The V gene lost 6 bases and the J gene lost 6 bases, with 11 bases spanning the gap. CDR3 loop: CASSFAGAGELFF. The CDR3 DNA reads as TGTGCCAGTAGCTTCGCAGGGGCCGGGGAGCTGTTTTTT.

This rearrangement joins TRBV18 to TRBJ2-3; 7 positions match TRBD1. The J segment lost 1 base and the V segment lost 2 bases, leaving 3 bases of the junction unmatched. The CDR3 loop spans 15 amino acids. Germline CDR1 and CDR2: KGHSH and LQKENI. CDR3 DNA: TGTGCCAGCTCACCAGGGACAGCACGCACAGATACGCAGTATTTT. It is translated as CASSPGTARTDTQYF.

The chain couples TRBV27 to TRBJ2-7; 9 bases are shared with TRBD1. V gave up 5 bases and J gave up 1 base; unmatched junction bases: 6. The V gene's germline CDR1 is MNHEY and CDR2 SMNVEV (reference sequence). This CDR3 region has 15 residues. DNA of the CDR3: TGTGCCAGCAGTCTCGGGACAGGGTCATCCTACGAGCAGTACTTC. Translated, it gives CASSLGTGSSYEQYF.

The chain has TRBV7-2 and TRBJ2-5; a weak D match, TRBD2 (7 bases). Germline CDR1 reads SGHTA; CDR2 reads FQGNSA. Between the trimmed V and J ends, which lost 3 bases and 8 bases, there was a span of 13 bases. The CDR3 contains 13 residues. Here the CDR3 DNA reads TGTGCCAGCAGCTTCTGGGAGGGGGACACCCAGTACTTC. Encoded protein: CASSFWEGDTQYF.

The rearrangement uses TRBV27 and TRBJ2-1; the match to TRBD2 covers 14 bases. The CDR3 has 15 residues. Trimming cost V 5 bases and J 7 bases; bases outside gene matches: 4. Germline values: CDR1 MNHEY, CDR2 SMNVEV (reference sequence). CDR3 loop: CASSPGLAGVNEQFF. The CDR3, as DNA: TGTGCCAGCAGTCCGGGACTAGCGGGAGTAAATGAGCAGTTCTTC.

The chain recombines TRBV13 with TRBJ2-1, with TRBD2 identical over 7 bases. The J segment lost 4 bases and the V segment lost 1 base, leaving 4 bases of the junction unmatched. Germline CDR1 reads PRHDT; CDR2 reads FYEKMQ (reference sequence). This CDR3 comprises 15 residues. This chain's CDR3 is CASSLELALYNEQFF. As DNA, the CDR3 is TGTGCCAGCAGCTTAGAACTAGCGCTATACAATGAGCAGTTCTTC.

The V gene is TRBV19, the J gene TRBJ2-1; unclear D gene. The ends were cut back, 2 bases at V and 9 bases at J, with 11 bases in the middle. The V gene's germline CDR1 is LNHDA and CDR2 SQIVND (reference sequence). This CDR3 contains 13 residues. CDR3 protein: CASSIRPLGEQFF. CDR3 DNA sequence: TGTGCCAGTAGTATAAGGCCCTTGGGTGAGCAGTTCTTC.

This sequence joins TRBV7-9 and TRBJ2-1, with 8 bases matching TRBD2. Germline CDR1 reads SEHNR; CDR2 reads FQNEAQ (reference sequence). The CDR3 length is 19 residues. The V and J ends lost 2 bases and 5 bases, in that order; junction bases with no gene match: 17. CDR3 amino acids: CASSLSGSISKSGDNEQFF. The CDR3 DNA follows: TGTGCCAGCAGCTTAAGCGGGAGTATTAGTAAGAGTGGGGACAATGAGCAGTTCTTC.

This clone was seen just once. The chain uses TRBV6-1 and TRBJ2-7, with D possibly being TRBD1 (6 bases). V was pared by 1 base and J by 6 bases, with 10 bases between. Germline CDR1 MNHNS, CDR2 SASEGT. The CDR3 sequence is 13 residues long. CDR3 amino acids: CASSEVDSLEQYF. The CDR3 DNA reads TGTGCCAGCAGTGAAGTGGACAGCCTCGAGCAGTACTTC.

The chain is built from TRBV5-1 and TRBJ2-1; 15 bases agree with TRBD2. J gave up 7 bases and V 0 bases, and 5 bases lay outside the gene matches. CDR1 is SGHRS, CDR2 YFSETQ, per germline. The CDR3 totals 17 residues. The CDR3 region is CASSLGTSGRARNEQFF. CDR3 nucleotides: TGCGCCAGCAGCTTGGGGACTAGCGGGAGGGCAAGAAATGAGCAGTTCTTC.